This passage covers 22 T cell receptor beta chains from one sample sequenced in a study of T cell responses to AZD1222 COVID-19 vaccine. Profiled with immunoSEQ multiplex PCR; TCRdb holds only in-frame clones, not every one. The repertoire includes 100,000 to 150,000 clones, around 84% of them detected once, and roughly a quarter sits in the top ten. Sample: peripheral blood, taken 28 days after the second AZD1222 dose. Every receptor here comes from an adult who received the AZD1222 COVID-19 vaccine.

This clone has only a few counts. The chain has TRBV5-4 and TRBJ2-2, with 9 positions matching TRBD1. Trimming cost V 4 bases and J 7 bases; bases outside gene matches: 2. This CDR3 is 13 amino acids long. Germline V gene data show CDR1 as SGHNT and CDR2 as YYREEE (reference sequence). In nucleotides, the CDR3 is TGTGCCAGCAGCCGGGACAGGGACGGGGAGCTGTTTTTT. It yields the protein CASSRDRDGELFF.

This rearrangement joins TRBV28 to TRBJ2-4; tentatively, D is TRBD1 (6 bases). This CDR3 is built from 17 residues. Germline CDR1 and CDR2: MDHEN and SYDVKM. The V end lost 3 bases, the J end lost 0 bases, and 15 bases lay between the germline ends. CDR3 nucleotides: TGTGCCAGCAGTTTTTTTACCGCAGGGGCAGCCAAAAACATTCAGTACTTC. It yields the protein CASSFFTAGAAKNIQYF.

The chain combines TRBV18 with TRBJ1-5; D remains unclear. The CDR3 loop spans 13 amino acids. Germline V gene lookup returns CDR1 KGHSH and CDR2 LQKENI. V was shortened by 3 bases and J by 1 base, with 4 bases between the two germline ends. The CDR3 sequence: CASSPASNQPQHF. DNA of the CDR3: TGTGCCAGCTCACCCGCCAGCAATCAGCCCCAGCATTTT.

The rearrangement uses TRBV7-9 and TRBJ1-1, with D uncertain. Germline V gene data show CDR1 as SEHNR and CDR2 as FQNEAQ (reference sequence). This CDR3 is 13 amino acids long. V lost 5 bases, J lost 6 bases, and 13 bases lay in between. The CDR3 sequence: CASSPRVAPEAFF. The CDR3 coding sequence is TGTGCCAGCAGCCCCCGGGTTGCCCCTGAAGCTTTCTTT.

The chain has TRBV5-1 and TRBJ1-6; 7 nucleotides line up with TRBD1. The length of the CDR3 is 16 residues. V dropped 0 bases and J dropped 10; count of bases not matched to a gene: 10. Germline assignment: CDR1 SGHRS and CDR2 YFSETQ. The CDR3 DNA reads TGCGCCAGCAGCTTGGCGTCCGGACAGGTTAACTCACCCCTCCACTTT. Its protein is CASSLASGQVNSPLHF.

V and J are TRBV7-3 and TRBJ2-5; 8 bases agree with TRBD2. Trimming took 5 bases from V and 5 from J; bases not matched to a gene: 7. Germline V gene data show CDR1 as SGHTA and CDR2 as FQGTGA. CDR3 length equals 14 residues. Written as DNA, the CDR3 is TGTGCCAGCAGCCCAAGCGGGGGAGGGGAGACCCAGTACTTC. Residues: CASSPSGGGETQYF.

This clone was recorded a few times. V is TRBV7-9 and J is TRBJ2-7; 12 bases map to TRBD2. Germline values: CDR1 SEHNR, CDR2 FQNEAQ (reference sequence). The CDR3 is 14 amino acids. With 8 bases clipped from V and 6 bases from J, the junction kept 8 bases outside the gene matches. Here the CDR3 DNA reads TGTGCCAGCCAACTAGCGGGGGGCCCAGGCGAGCAGTACTTC. Protein product: CASQLAGGPGEQYF.

This chain links TRBV10-3 with TRBJ1-1; the D gene is possibly TRBD1 (5 bases). The CDR3 has 16 residues. Germline V lookup: CDR1 ENHRY, CDR2 SYGVKD. With 3 bases removed from V and 0 bases from J, the gap between germline ends came to 14 bases. This CDR3 is CAISDLLLGLNTEAFF. The DNA of the CDR3 is TGTGCCATCAGTGACCTGCTCTTGGGACTGAACACTGAAGCTTTCTTT.

This clone was observed many times. V is TRBV19 and J is TRBJ1-2, with TRBD1 identical over 10 bases. This CDR3 comprises 11 residues. Germline V gives CDR1 LNHDA, CDR2 SQIVND (reference sequence). J lost 10 bases, V lost 11 bases, and 7 bases had no gene match. The CDR3 bases are TGTGCCGGGGGGACAGGGGTAGTCTACACCTTC. Its protein product is CAGGTGVVYTF.

The rearrangement links TRBV3-1 (or the pseudogene TRBV3-2) to TRBJ1-3; possible D gene TRBD1, 5 bases. Germline V gene sequence: CDR1 LGHDT, CDR2 YNNKEL (reference sequence). This CDR3 has 15 residues. Between the trimmed V and J ends, which lost 0 bases and 8 bases, there was a span of 14 bases. CDR3 sequence (DNA): TGTGCCAGCAGCCAAGAACTTAGGGACGGGGACACCATATATTTT. Amino acids: CASSQELRDGDTIYF.

The chain is built from TRBV6-1 and TRBJ1-5; D possibly corresponds to TRBD1 (5 bases). The CDR3 covers 14 residues. The ends were cut back, 3 bases at V and 5 bases at J, with 11 bases in the middle. Germline V CDR1 and CDR2: MNHNS, SASEGT. The CDR3 loop reads CASSEMTAHQPQHF. The CDR3 region has the DNA TGTGCCAGCAGTGAGATGACAGCTCATCAGCCCCAGCATTTT.

V is TRBV4-3 and J is TRBJ2-1, with D possibly TRBD2 on 6 matching bases. Germline V gives CDR1 LGHNA, CDR2 YSLEER. The CDR3 contains 14 residues. Trimming pared 6 bases from V and 6 bases from J, leaving 15 bases between. CDR3 bases: TGCGCCAGCAGTCGGGGGTCGGGGAGCAATGAGCAGTTCTTC. Its translation is CASSRGSGSNEQFF.

The chain recombines TRBV2 with TRBJ2-7; D remains ambiguous. Looked up from germline, CDR1 is SNHLY and CDR2 is FYNNEI. This CDR3 has 12 amino acids. V shed 8 bases and J shed 2 bases, with 10 bases lying between them. This chain's CDR3 is CASGRTPYEQYF. DNA of the CDR3: TGTGCCAGCGGCCGGACCCCCTACGAGCAGTACTTC.

The genes are TRBV6-5 and TRBJ1-3; D ambiguous. The germline CDR1 and CDR2 sequences are MNHEY and SVGAGI. The CDR3 length is 14 residues. Trimming took off 6 bases at V and 7 bases at J, with 16 bases between the two ends. The DNA for the CDR3 is TGTGCCAGCAGACCCCACGGGGTACGGAACACCATATATTTT. Protein product: CASRPHGVRNTIYF.

The V and J genes are TRBV6-2 or TRBV6-3 and TRBJ2-3, with TRBD2 matching over 7 bases. Looked up from germline, CDR1 is MNHEY and CDR2 is SVGEGT. The junction had 8 bases not matched to a gene; V was cut back by 5 bases and J by 0 bases. The CDR3 is made up of 16 amino acids. The CDR3 nucleotides are TGTGCCAGCAGTCGCGGGACTACCCGGAGCACAGATACGCAGTATTTT. This codes for CASSRGTTRSTDTQYF.

This chain uses TRBV6-5 with TRBJ2-7, with D maybe TRBD2 (6 bases). This CDR3 comprises 14 residues. V was clipped by 7 bases and J by 0 bases, with 13 bases between them. Germline CDR1 and CDR2: MNHEY and SVGAGI. The CDR3 loop is CASNLQAGSYEQYF. CDR3 nucleotides: TGTGCCAGCAATCTGCAAGCGGGCTCCTACGAGCAGTACTTC.

The CDR3 region has the DNA TGTGCCAGCAGTTACGCAGGGTCCATTCGAGGCTACACCTTC. It translates to CASSYAGSIRGYTF. This sequence joins TRBV6-5 and TRBJ1-2; perhaps TRBD1 as D (5 bases). This CDR3 spans 14 amino acids. Germline V gene sequence: CDR1 MNHEY, CDR2 SVGAGI. Trimming pared 2 bases from V and 8 bases from J, leaving 15 bases between.

This clone was seen more than once but under ten times. This chain links TRBV19 with TRBJ2-7, with 9 bases identical to TRBD1. The CDR3 contains 15 residues. Germline assignment: CDR1 LNHDA and CDR2 SQIVND (reference sequence). With 4 bases clipped from V and 0 bases from J, the junction kept 4 bases outside the gene matches. The CDR3 nucleotides read TGTGCCAGTAGTAACAGGGGGCTCACCTCCTACGAGCAGTACTTC. Translation: CASSNRGLTSYEQYF.

This clone has a handful of counts. This sequence joins TRBV9 and TRBJ2-5, with D perhaps TRBD1 (5 bases). From germline, CDR1 is SGDLS and CDR2 YYNGEE. V lost 0 bases, J lost 5 bases, and 11 bases lay in between. CDR3 size: 14 residues. The CDR3 is CASSVGPRAETQYF. The CDR3 DNA reads as TGTGCCAGCAGCGTAGGACCCAGGGCCGAGACCCAGTACTTC. The full variable domain, rest sourced from reference TRBV9 and TRBJ2-5, is DSGVTQTPKHLITATGQRVTLRCSPRSGDLSVYWYQQSLDQGLQFLIQYYNGEERAKGNILERFSAQQFPDLHSELNLSSLELGDSALYFCASSVGPRAETQYFGPGTRLLVL.

The gene calls are TRBV19 and TRBJ1-2, with D perhaps TRBD1 (5 bases). The CDR3 loop spans 12 amino acids. CDR1 is LNHDA and CDR2 is SQIVND in the germline V gene (reference sequence). V was trimmed by 5 bases and J by 2 bases, leaving 6 bases between them. The CDR3 DNA reads as TGTGCCAGTAGTTGGGACAACTATGGCTACACCTTC. This gives the protein CASSWDNYGYTF.

The chain employs TRBV2 and TRBJ1-6; a possible D gene is TRBD1 (5 bases). Germline values: CDR1 SNHLY, CDR2 FYNNEI. CDR3 length: 15 amino acids. V lost 5 bases and J lost 9, with 17 bases in between. The CDR3 bases are TGTGCCAGCAGTTCCCGGGATAAAAGGGGTTCACCCCTCCACTTT. As protein: CASSSRDKRGSPLHF.

The chain is built from TRBV9 and TRBJ1-2; D unclear. Trimming stripped 0 bases from V and 8 bases from J, with 5 bases between. CDR3 length: 11 amino acids. The germline CDR1 and CDR2 sequences are SGDLS and YYNGEE. In DNA form, the CDR3 reads TGTGCCAGCAGCGTAGACGGAGGCTACACCTTC. Its protein is CASSVDGGYTF.